This is a list of T cell receptor beta chains from one sample in a study of technical replicates of blood from a few donors. TCRdb's copy holds only in-frame clones and misses some; the assay was immunoSEQ multiplex PCR. The table records roughly 6,900 clones, around 96% of them present only once. The sample was PBMCs. Receptors were obtained from a human donor in good health. Both conserved end residues are part of each CDR3. The order of the fields is V gene, J gene, D gene, clone size, CDR3 DNA, CDR3 protein. A D gene is named only where the DNA matches it firmly. Some rows mark clone size as missing; the rest say once, few, many or name a class of expanded clone.

v_call: TRBV4-1; j_call: TRBJ2-1; d_call: TRBD2; clone_size: .; cdr3_nt: TGCGCCAGCAGCCAGCCTAGCGGGAGGTACAATGAGCAGTTCTTC; cdr3_aa: CASSQPSGRYNEQFF
v_call: TRBV27; j_call: TRBJ1-5; d_call: .; clone_size: .; cdr3_nt: TGTGCCAGCAGTTTAAGAGGGCTCAATCAGCCCCAGCATTTT; cdr3_aa: CASSLRGLNQPQHF
v_call: TRBV19; j_call: TRBJ1-5; d_call: TRBD1; clone_size: .; cdr3_nt: TGTGCCAGTGGGACAGTAAGCAATCAGCCCCAGCATTTT; cdr3_aa: CASGTVSNQPQHF
v_call: TRBV27; j_call: TRBJ2-5; d_call: .; clone_size: .; cdr3_nt: TGTGCCAGCAGTTTAACAGCCCCATCCGGCCACCAAGAGACCCAGTACTTC; cdr3_aa: CASSLTAPSGHQETQYF
v_call: TRBV7-9; j_call: TRBJ1-2; d_call: TRBD1; clone_size: .; cdr3_nt: TGTGCCAGCAGATCGACAGGGGGGAACTATGGCTACACCTTC; cdr3_aa: CASRSTGGNYGYTF
v_call: TRBV9; j_call: TRBJ2-7; d_call: .; clone_size: .; cdr3_nt: TGTGCCAGCAGCGTAGTTGATACAGGGCCGACCTACGAGCAGTACTTC; cdr3_aa: CASSVVDTGPTYEQYF
v_call: TRBV7-3; j_call: TRBJ2-1; d_call: TRBD2; clone_size: .; cdr3_nt: TGTGCCAGCAGCCACCCGGGGGGGGACTCCCCCGGGTCCTACAATGAGCAGTTCTTC; cdr3_aa: CASSHPGGDSPGSYNEQFF
v_call: TRBV6-5; j_call: TRBJ2-3; d_call: .; clone_size: .; cdr3_nt: TGTGCCAGCAGTTACCCTACAGGTCCCCACACAGATACGCAGTATTTT; cdr3_aa: CASSYPTGPHTDTQYF
v_call: TRBV6-1; j_call: TRBJ1-5; d_call: .; clone_size: .; cdr3_nt: TGTGCCAGCAGTGAAGCGGGGAGGGGGGCCAGACAGCCCCAGCATTTT; cdr3_aa: CASSEAGRGARQPQHF
v_call: TRBV4-2; j_call: TRBJ1-3; d_call: TRBD1; clone_size: .; cdr3_nt: TGTGCCAGCAGCCTAGGGGGCGGTGGAAACACCATATATTTT; cdr3_aa: CASSLGGGGNTIYF
v_call: TRBV28; j_call: TRBJ2-1; d_call: .; clone_size: .; cdr3_nt: TGTGCCAGCAGTTTTCCCCCTGACACATACAATGAGCAGTTCTTC; cdr3_aa: CASSFPPDTYNEQFF
v_call: TRBV5-1; j_call: TRBJ1-1; d_call: .; clone_size: .; cdr3_nt: TGCGCCAGCAGCTTGTCTGCTATTGACACTGAAGCTTTCTTT; cdr3_aa: CASSLSAIDTEAFF
v_call: TRBV30; j_call: TRBJ2-3; d_call: .; clone_size: .; cdr3_nt: TGTGCCTGTCTCCCCGGGTCTCGCACAGATACGCAGTATTTT; cdr3_aa: CACLPGSRTDTQYF
v_call: TRBV19; j_call: TRBJ2-3; d_call: .; clone_size: once; cdr3_nt: TGTGCCAGTAGTATAGAGGTTTCCTTTAGCGCAGATACGCAGTATTTT; cdr3_aa: CASSIEVSFSADTQYF
v_call: TRBV7-9; j_call: TRBJ2-7; d_call: .; clone_size: .; cdr3_nt: TGTGCCAGCAGCCGCCCTCTAGAAAGCTACGAGCAGTACTTC; cdr3_aa: CASSRPLESYEQYF
v_call: TRBV19; j_call: TRBJ1-2; d_call: .; clone_size: .; cdr3_nt: TGTGCCAGTAGTATTTCTCCGAACTATGGCTACACCTTC; cdr3_aa: CASSISPNYGYTF
v_call: TRBV5-4; j_call: TRBJ2-1; d_call: TRBD2; clone_size: .; cdr3_nt: TGTGCCAGCAGCTTGTTCTTAGCGGGAGAGTTGGGTGAGCAGTTCTTC; cdr3_aa: CASSLFLAGELGEQFF
v_call: TRBV30; j_call: TRBJ1-1; d_call: .; clone_size: .; cdr3_nt: TGTGCCGGGTCAGGGGTTACTGAAGCTTTCTTT; cdr3_aa: CAGSGVTEAFF
v_call: TRBV7-3; j_call: TRBJ2-3; d_call: .; clone_size: .; cdr3_nt: TGTGCCAGCAGCTTAAACCCGGCAGATACGCAGTATTTT; cdr3_aa: CASSLNPADTQYF
v_call: TRBV5-1; j_call: TRBJ1-2; d_call: .; clone_size: .; cdr3_nt: TGCGCCAGCAGCTCCCAGGGGTATGGCTACACCTTC; cdr3_aa: CASSSQGYGYTF
v_call: TRBV2; j_call: TRBJ2-2; d_call: .; clone_size: once; cdr3_nt: TGTGCCAGCACGACAGCGTTCACCGGGGAGCTGTTTTTT; cdr3_aa: CASTTAFTGELFF
v_call: TRBV28; j_call: TRBJ2-1; d_call: TRBD1; clone_size: once; cdr3_nt: TGTGCCAGCAGGTCCGCCGGGACAGGGGCTGACAATGAGCAGTTCTTC; cdr3_aa: CASRSAGTGADNEQFF
v_call: TRBV5-5; j_call: TRBJ2-3; d_call: .; clone_size: .; cdr3_nt: TGTGCCAGCAGCTTGGTAGGGGGAAGAACAGATACGCAGTATTTT; cdr3_aa: CASSLVGGRTDTQYF
v_call: TRBV5-5; j_call: TRBJ2-1; d_call: TRBD2; clone_size: .; cdr3_nt: TGTGCCAGCAGCTTGGCACTGGCTAGCGGGAGTCTGTATGAGCAGTTCTTC; cdr3_aa: CASSLALASGSLYEQFF
v_call: TRBV2; j_call: TRBJ2-5; d_call: TRBD1; clone_size: .; cdr3_nt: TGTGCCAGCAGTAGGGACAGGGGAGGAGAGACCCAGTACTTC; cdr3_aa: CASSRDRGGETQYF
v_call: TRBV21-1; j_call: TRBJ1-2; d_call: .; clone_size: .; cdr3_nt: TGTGCCAGCAGCCCCAGCAGGATTGGCTACACCTTC; cdr3_aa: CASSPSRIGYTF
v_call: TRBV4-2; j_call: TRBJ2-2; d_call: .; clone_size: .; cdr3_nt: TGTGCCAGCAGCCAAGAGGGCTTGACCGGGGAGCTGTTTTTT; cdr3_aa: CASSQEGLTGELFF
v_call: TRBV5-1; j_call: TRBJ1-2; d_call: .; clone_size: once; cdr3_nt: TGCGCCAGCAGCTCGAAAGACAGGTTCAATGGCTACACCTTC; cdr3_aa: CASSSKDRFNGYTF
v_call: TRBV5-6; j_call: TRBJ2-5; d_call: TRBD1; clone_size: .; cdr3_nt: TGTGCCAGCAGCATGGGACAGCAAGAGACCCAGTACTTC; cdr3_aa: CASSMGQQETQYF
v_call: TRBV5-1; j_call: TRBJ2-7; d_call: TRBD1; clone_size: .; cdr3_nt: TGCGCCAGCAGCTCGTTAGGACAGGGGATTAGCTACGAGCAGTACTTC; cdr3_aa: CASSSLGQGISYEQYF
v_call: TRBV6-1; j_call: TRBJ2-2; d_call: TRBD1; clone_size: .; cdr3_nt: TGTGCCAGCAGTGAGGACAGGGACTCCGGGGAGCTGTTTTTT; cdr3_aa: CASSEDRDSGELFF
v_call: TRBV30; j_call: TRBJ2-3; d_call: .; clone_size: .; cdr3_nt: TGTGCCTGGAGTGTACGTAGAGATACGCAGTATTTT; cdr3_aa: CAWSVRRDTQYF
v_call: TRBV4-2; j_call: TRBJ1-2; d_call: TRBD1; clone_size: once; cdr3_nt: TGTGCCAGCAGCCAGCCGGGACAGGAGGAGGGCTACACCTTC; cdr3_aa: CASSQPGQEEGYTF
v_call: TRBV4-2; j_call: TRBJ1-4; d_call: .; clone_size: .; cdr3_nt: TGTGCCAGCAGCCAGGGACTCGTTGCAACTAATGAAAAACTGTTTTTT; cdr3_aa: CASSQGLVATNEKLFF
v_call: TRBV6-4; j_call: TRBJ2-2; d_call: .; clone_size: .; cdr3_nt: TGTGCCAGCAGTGTAAGAACAGAGAACACCGGGGAGCTGTTTTTT; cdr3_aa: CASSVRTENTGELFF
v_call: TRBV7-8; j_call: TRBJ2-5; d_call: .; clone_size: .; cdr3_nt: TGTGCCAGCAGCCTAGGACTGTCCCAAGAGACCCAGTACTTC; cdr3_aa: CASSLGLSQETQYF
v_call: TRBV4-1; j_call: TRBJ1-1; d_call: TRBD1; clone_size: .; cdr3_nt: TGCGCCAGCAGCCAAGATGGGCAGGGGGGCACTGAAGCTTTCTTT; cdr3_aa: CASSQDGQGGTEAFF
v_call: TRBV2; j_call: TRBJ1-3; d_call: .; clone_size: .; cdr3_nt: TGTGCCAGCAGTGAATACTCCTTGAGCACCATATATTTT; cdr3_aa: CASSEYSLSTIYF
v_call: TRBV13; j_call: TRBJ2-5; d_call: TRBD2; clone_size: .; cdr3_nt: TGTGCCAGCAGCTTCAGAGCGGGAGTAGGTGAGACCCAGTACTTC; cdr3_aa: CASSFRAGVGETQYF